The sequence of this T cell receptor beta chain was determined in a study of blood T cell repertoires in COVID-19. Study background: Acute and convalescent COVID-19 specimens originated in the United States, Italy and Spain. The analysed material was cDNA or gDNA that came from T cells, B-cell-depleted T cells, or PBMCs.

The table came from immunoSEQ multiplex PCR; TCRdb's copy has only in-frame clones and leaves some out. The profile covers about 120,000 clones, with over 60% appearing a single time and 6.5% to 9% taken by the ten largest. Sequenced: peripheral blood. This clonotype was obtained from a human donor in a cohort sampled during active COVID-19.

CDR3 loop: CASIATTSIGTQYF. The DNA of the CDR3 is TGTGCCAGCATAGCGACCACATCAATAGGGACCCAGTACTTC. The chain employs TRBV6-5 and TRBJ2-5; D is possibly TRBD2 (5 bases). From germline, CDR1 is MNHEY and CDR2 SVGAGI. V dropped 7 bases and J dropped 7 bases, with 19 bases sitting between them. The CDR3 is 14 residues long.